This TCR beta chain was captured by sequencing in a study of identical twins. TCRdb independently ran MiXCR on the 5' RACE reads; one entry per CDR3 protein. The table records some 500,000 distinct CDR3 sequences, roughly 13% of them present only once. The V gene lost 2 bases and the J gene lost 1 base, with 14 bases spanning the gap. Germline V gene sequence: CDR1 MNHEY, CDR2 SVGAGI. CDR3 length: 16 residues. The same data also contributed to another study, on yellow fever vaccine responses in identical twins.

The source of this sequence is a young woman in good health. This chain links TRBV6-5 with TRBJ1-1, with D possibly TRBD1 on 5 matching bases. The sample consisted of CD4+ T cells sorted from blood. In DNA form, the CDR3 reads TGTGCCAGCAGTTACCGACAGTGGAGAACGAACACTGAAGCTTTCTTT. Its protein is CASSYRQWRTNTEAFF.